One sample yielded the 27 T cell receptor beta chains listed below, sequenced in a study of molecular identifiers for immune sequencing clone quantification. TCRdb analysed the PCR reads with MiXCR anew, one entry per CDR3 protein. The sample lists about 630,000 distinct CDR3 sequences, about 25% occurring once. Sequencing was done on a sample of naive CD8+ T cells from blood, with Jurkat cell RNA spiked in. The subset here: FACS-sorted CD8+CD4-CCR7+CD45RA+ naive T cells. The receptors come from a human donor in good health. Some libraries in this study had Jurkat cell RNA spiked in.

This clonotype was found many times. The chain carries TRBV6-5 and TRBJ2-7, with 7 bases lining up with TRBD1. J was trimmed by 2 bases and V by 3 bases; bases with no gene match: 4. CDR3 size: 14 residues. CDR1 and CDR2 from the germline V gene are MNHEY and SVGAGI. The CDR3 DNA follows: TGTGCCAGCAGTTATGACGGGACAGCCTACGAGCAGTACTTC. Its translation is CASSYDGTAYEQYF.

This clonotype was seen only a few times. V and J are TRBV3-1 and TRBJ2-1; 7 positions agree with TRBD2. The germline V gene has CDR1 LGHDT and CDR2 YNNKEL (reference sequence). The CDR3 is 17 amino acids. V gave up 1 base and J gave up 8 bases; unmatched junction bases: 14. Here the CDR3 reads CASSQVVSSGSQDEQFF. The CDR3 bases are TGTGCCAGCAGCCAAGTTGTTTCTAGCGGTTCACAGGATGAGCAGTTCTTC.

This chain connects TRBV3-1 to TRBJ2-4; TRBD2 matches 8 bases. This CDR3 has 19 amino acids. The germline V gene encodes CDR1 LGHDT and CDR2 YNNKEL (reference sequence). J was trimmed by 3 bases and V by 0 bases; bases with no gene match: 13. The CDR3 spells CASSQELASGSLDKNIQYF. The DNA for the CDR3 is TGTGCCAGCAGCCAAGAATTGGCTAGCGGGTCTTTAGACAAAAACATTCAGTACTTC. Together with reference TRBV3-1 and TRBJ2-4, the CDR3 gives the full variable domain: DTAVSQTPKYLVTQMGNDKSIKCEQNLGHDTMYWYKQDSKKFLKIMFSYNNKELIINETVPNRFSPKSPDKAHLNLHINSLELGDSAVYFCASSQELASGSLDKNIQYFGAGTRLSVL.

This clonotype was picked up many times. The V and J genes are TRBV6-5 and TRBJ1-1; D is uncertain. Germline loops: CDR1 MNHEY, CDR2 SVGAGI. The V and J ends lost 2 bases and 0 bases respectively, with 7 bases between them. The CDR3 contains 14 residues. CDR3 in amino acids: CASSYRRMNTEAFF. The DNA of the CDR3 is TGTGCCAGCAGTTACCGGCGCATGAACACTGAAGCTTTCTTT.

Many counts were recorded for this clonotype. This chain links TRBV30 with TRBJ1-1; no definite D call. The CDR3 runs to 13 residues. V was pared by 2 bases and J by 0 bases, with 7 bases between. Germline CDR1 and CDR2: GTSNPN and SVGIG (reference sequence). CDR3 nucleotide sequence: TGTGCCTGGAGTCTCTATTTGAACACTGAAGCTTTCTTT. Its protein product is CAWSLYLNTEAFF. Filled out from reference TRBV30 and TRBJ1-1, the complete variable domain reads SQTIHQWPATLVQPVGSPLSLECTVEGTSNPNLYWYRQAAGRGLQLLFYSVGIGQISSEVPQNLSASRPQDRQFILSSKKLLLSDSGFYLCAWSLYLNTEAFFGQGTRLTVV.

This clonotype was detected a few times. The J gene is TRBJ1-2, the V gene TRBV19; a possible D gene is TRBD1 (5 bases). The CDR3 is 18 residues long. The germline V gene encodes CDR1 LNHDA and CDR2 SQIVND (reference sequence). V was pared by 3 bases and J by 1 base, with 21 bases between. CDR3 bases: TGTGCCAGTAGTATGATCTCCGGGACGGATTCTGTTAACTATGGCTACACCTTC. As protein: CASSMISGTDSVNYGYTF.

The chain is built from TRBV6-5 and TRBJ1-1; 8 bases are a match to TRBD1. The V segment lost 2 bases and the J segment 7 bases; nucleotides outside the gene matches: 9. Germline-derived CDR1 and CDR2 are MNHEY and SVGAGI. The length of the CDR3 is 15 residues. CDR3 DNA sequence: TGTGCCAGCAGTTACCTCATGACAGGGGTTGGTGAAGCTTTCTTT. Translated, it gives CASSYLMTGVGEAFF.

This clonotype was counted many times. The V gene is TRBV3-1, the J gene TRBJ1-5; the D is unclear. Germline V gene lookup returns CDR1 LGHDT and CDR2 YNNKEL (reference sequence). The CDR3 runs to 13 residues. V lost 0 bases and J lost 9, with 9 bases in between. CDR3 bases: TGTGCCAGCAGCCAAGATCGGGGATGGCCCCAGCATTTT. This translates into CASSQDRGWPQHF.

This clonotype showed up many times. V usage is TRBV5-1 and J usage is TRBJ1-5; the D is unclear. This CDR3 has 15 amino acids. The V end was cut by 4 bases, the J end by 2 bases, with 13 bases between. Germline V CDR1 and CDR2: SGHRS, YFSETQ. The CDR3 protein is CASSGGGRGNQPQHF. The CDR3 DNA follows: TGCGCCAGCAGCGGAGGCGGGCGAGGCAATCAGCCCCAGCATTTT.

As regards this clonotype: It may be a read error: a sequence one base away is much more abundant. This rearrangement joins TRBV6-2 or TRBV6-3 to TRBJ1-5; D is ambiguous. This CDR3 has 15 residues. V was shortened by 4 bases and J by 3 bases, with 13 bases between the two germline ends. Germline values: CDR1 MNHEY, CDR2 SVGEGT. CDR3 sequence (DNA): TGTGCCAGCAGTTGCAAGTTGGGGATCAATCAGCCCCAGCATTTT. It is translated as CASSCKLGINQPQHF.

With regard to this clonotype: This may stem from a read error, because a much larger clone lies one nucleotide away. Written as DNA, the CDR3 is TGCGCCAGCGGCTTGACTAGCGGGGGCCCCCCGGATACGCAGTATTTT. Its protein product is CASGLTSGGPPDTQYF. V usage is TRBV5-1 and J usage is TRBJ2-3, with 12 bases lining up with TRBD2. CDR3 length: 16 residues. In germline, CDR1 is SGHRS, CDR2 YFSETQ.

The V gene is TRBV19, the J gene TRBJ2-3; 7 nucleotides align to TRBD2. J lost 0 bases, V lost 3 bases, and 12 bases had no gene match. The germline gives CDR1 LNHDA, CDR2 SQIVND (reference sequence). CDR3 length: 18 amino acids. CDR3 nucleotides: TGTGCCAGTAGTATGGTCGCTAGCGGACAATATAGCACAGATACGCAGTATTTT. The encoded protein is CASSMVASGQYSTDTQYF.

To note about this clonotype: This clone may be a read error of a much larger clone one base away. J is TRBJ2-7 and V is TRBV6-5; 8 bases align to TRBD1. V shed 4 bases and J 4 bases; nucleotides not matched to a gene: 3. Germline assignment: CDR1 MNHEY and CDR2 SVGAGI. The CDR3 length is 13 residues. CDR3 sequence (DNA): TGTGCCAGCAGTTGCGACAGGGGTTACGAGCAGTACTTC. It yields the protein CASSCDRGYEQYF.

This clonotype was counted between two and nine times. J is TRBJ2-1 and V is TRBV6-6, with D possibly TRBD1 on 6 matching bases. The CDR3 covers 13 residues. Between the trimmed V and J ends, which lost 0 bases and 9 bases, there was a span of 9 bases. Germline V gives CDR1 MNHNY, CDR2 SVGAGI (reference sequence). The CDR3 DNA follows: TGTGCCAGCAGTTACTCGTTACAGGGTGAGCAGTTCTTC. Translating it yields CASSYSLQGEQFF.

Remarks on this clonotype: A single base separates this from a much larger clone, so it may be a read error. The rearrangement links TRBV12-3 or TRBV12-4 to TRBJ1-1; D gene unclear. The CDR3 runs 12 residues. For the CDR3, the DNA is TGTGCCAGCAGCCTCAGTCAGACTGCAGCTTTCTTT. Its protein is CASSLSQTAAFF.

This clonotype occurred a few times. Its ends do not fully match the called genes, so a read error is possible. This rearrangement joins TRBV27 to TRBJ2-7; D is uncertain. Germline CDR1 reads MNHEY; CDR2 reads SMNVEV (reference sequence). This CDR3 comprises 15 residues. CDR3 residues: CASSLSAGSSYGQYF. CDR3 nucleotide sequence: TGTGCCAGCAGTTTATCCGCAGGTAGCTCCTACGGGCAGTACTTC.

V and J are TRBV20-1 and TRBJ2-7; D tentatively fits TRBD1 or TRBD2 (5 bases each). With 0 bases removed from V and 3 bases from J, the gap between germline ends came to 18 bases. This CDR3 spans 16 amino acids. Germline loops: CDR1 DFQATT, CDR2 SNEGSKA (reference sequence). CDR3 protein: CSAREPEGRANYEQYF. For the CDR3, the DNA is TGCAGTGCTAGAGAGCCCGAGGGGCGGGCCAACTACGAGCAGTACTTC.

This chain joins TRBV4-1 and TRBJ2-7; 12 nucleotides align to TRBD1. This CDR3 is built from 17 residues. J lost 3 bases, V lost 0 bases, and 6 bases had no gene match. Germline CDR1 is MGHRA and CDR2 is YSYEKL. CDR3 DNA sequence: TGCGCCAGCAGCCAAGACGCCGGGACAGGGGGCGGCTACGAGCAGTACTTC. Amino acids: CASSQDAGTGGGYEQYF.

The chain carries TRBV27 and TRBJ2-7; TRBD2 matches at 8 bases. The CDR3 is made up of 14 amino acids. From germline, CDR1 is MNHEY and CDR2 SMNVEV (reference sequence). Unmatched junction bases numbered 5, after V lost 5 bases and J lost 2 bases. The CDR3 DNA follows: TGTGCCAGCAGTCCGGGAGGGGACCCCTACGAGCAGTACTTC. Translating gives CASSPGGDPYEQYF.

This clonotype was detected many times. This chain uses TRBV7-9 with TRBJ2-3; 12 bases map to TRBD2. The CDR3 loop spans 19 amino acids. Trimming at V came to 5 bases and at J to 0 bases, leaving 12 bases not matched to a gene. Germline V gene sequence: CDR1 SEHNR, CDR2 FQNEAQ (reference sequence). The CDR3 region has the DNA TGTGCCAGCAGCCCGGGACTAGCGGGTCCGGCCACTAGCACAGATACGCAGTATTTT. Translated, it gives CASSPGLAGPATSTDTQYF.

This clonotype has only a few counts. This chain connects TRBV3-1 to TRBJ2-7, with a weak D call TRBD2 (6 bases). The CDR3 consists of 18 residues. V was shortened by 0 bases and J by 4 bases, with 22 bases between the two germline ends. Germline assignment: CDR1 LGHDT and CDR2 YNNKEL (reference sequence). CDR3 in amino acids: CASSQERFPAGTEYEQYF. The DNA for the CDR3 is TGTGCCAGCAGCCAAGAGCGCTTCCCCGCCGGGACTGAGTACGAGCAGTACTTC.

Details on this clonotype: This may arise from a read error, as a much more abundant clone is one base away. The chain uses TRBV11-2 and TRBJ2-5, with D unclear. Germline-derived CDR1 and CDR2 are SGHAT and FQNNGV. This CDR3 spans 13 amino acids. CDR3 DNA: TGTGCCCGCAGCTTAGCTCAGCAAGAGACCCAGTACTTC. It yields the protein CARSLAQQETQYF.

The table lists this clonotype with many counts. The chain has TRBV19 and TRBJ1-5; the D is unclear. Per the germline V gene, CDR1 is LNHDA and CDR2 is SQIVND (reference sequence). The CDR3 totals 15 residues. V was shortened by 1 base and J by 0 bases, with 7 bases between the two germline ends. CDR3 in amino acids: CASSIGAYSNQPQHF. CDR3 nucleotides: TGTGCCAGTAGTATAGGAGCGTATAGCAATCAGCCCCAGCATTTT.

V and J are TRBV7-6 and TRBJ2-2; 10 bases line up with TRBD1. The CDR3 totals 17 residues. Germline assignment: CDR1 SGHVS and CDR2 FNYEAQ. The V and J ends lost 4 bases and 4 bases, in that order; junction bases with no gene match: 9. The CDR3 DNA reads TGTGCCAGCAGCTCAACCCGACAGGGGGCGACCACCGGGGAGCTGTTTTTT. Amino acid sequence: CASSSTRQGATTGELFF. The full variable domain, its missing parts supplied by reference TRBV7-6 and TRBJ2-2, is GAGVSQSPRYKVTKRGQDVALRCDPISGHVSLYWYRQALGQGPEFLTYFNYEAQQDKSGLPNDRFSAERPEGSISTLTIQRTEQRDSAMYRCASSSTRQGATTGELFFGEGSRLTVL.

The chain joins TRBV6-2 or TRBV6-3 to TRBJ2-3; TRBD2 aligns across 10 bases. The length of the CDR3 is 16 residues. Germline lookup yields CDR1 MNHEY and CDR2 SVGEGT. V dropped 8 bases and J dropped 0; count of bases not matched to a gene: 8. For the CDR3, the DNA is TGTGCCAGCGGTTTTAGCGGGAGGACTAGCACAGATACGCAGTATTTT. It translates to CASGFSGRTSTDTQYF.

This clonotype was seen a single time. The rearrangement joins TRBV7-3 to TRBJ2-3, with 11 nucleotides matching TRBD2. Germline lookup yields CDR1 SGHTA and CDR2 FQGTGA. This CDR3 is 16 amino acids long. J was trimmed by 4 bases and V by 4 bases; bases with no gene match: 7. The CDR3 bases are TGTGCCAGCAGCTCTCATAGCGGGGGGGCGGCAGATACGCAGTATTTT. This codes for CASSSHSGGAADTQYF.

This clonotype has a handful of counts. A read error may explain this, as a much larger clone is one base away. The V and J genes are TRBV12-3 or TRBV12-4 and TRBJ2-2; TRBD1 or TRBD2 may be the D gene (6 bases each). The CDR3 is 13 residues long. In nucleotides, the CDR3 is TGTGCCAGCAGTTACCCCGGGGGCGGGGAGCTGTCTTTT. Translating gives CASSYPGGGELSF.